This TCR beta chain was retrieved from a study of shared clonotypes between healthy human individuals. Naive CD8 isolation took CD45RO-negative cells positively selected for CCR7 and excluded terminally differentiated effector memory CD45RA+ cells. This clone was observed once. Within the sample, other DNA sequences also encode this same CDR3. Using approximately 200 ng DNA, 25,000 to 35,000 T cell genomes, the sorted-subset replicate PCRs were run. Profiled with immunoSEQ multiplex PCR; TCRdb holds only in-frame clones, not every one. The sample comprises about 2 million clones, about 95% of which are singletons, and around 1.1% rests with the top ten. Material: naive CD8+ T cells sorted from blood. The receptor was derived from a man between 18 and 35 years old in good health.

CDR3 region: CASSLGGRSTEAFF. DNA of the CDR3: TGTGCCAGCAGCTTAGGAGGGAGGTCAACTGAAGCTTTCTTT. The chain employs TRBV7-8 and TRBJ1-1, with D unclear. This CDR3 contains 14 residues. Per the germline V gene, CDR1 is SGHVS and CDR2 is FQNEAQ. Trimming took 1 base from V and 5 from J, leaving 11 bases between them.